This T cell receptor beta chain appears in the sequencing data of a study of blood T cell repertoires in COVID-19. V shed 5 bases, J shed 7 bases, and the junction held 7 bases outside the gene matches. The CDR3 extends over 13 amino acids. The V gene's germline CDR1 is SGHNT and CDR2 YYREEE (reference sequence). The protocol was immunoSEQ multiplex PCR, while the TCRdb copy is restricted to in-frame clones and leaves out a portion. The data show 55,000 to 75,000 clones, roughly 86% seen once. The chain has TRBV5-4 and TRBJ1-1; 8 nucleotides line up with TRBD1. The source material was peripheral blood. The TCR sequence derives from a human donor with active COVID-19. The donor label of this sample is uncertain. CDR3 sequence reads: CASSHWTGNEAFF. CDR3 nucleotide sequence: TGTGCCAGCAGTCATTGGACAGGGAATGAAGCTTTCTTT.